This T cell receptor beta chain appears in the sequencing data of a study of blood T cell repertoires in COVID-19. Enrollment of patients from Seattle took place during active infection, with longitudinal follow-up. Data came from immunoSEQ multiplex PCR; TCRdb stores just in-frame clones and leaves some out. Of some 85,000 clones listed, roughly 80% are singletons. The CDR3 has 13 residues. Germline V gene sequence: CDR1 MDHEN, CDR2 SYDVKM. V lost 9 bases, J lost 4 bases, and 15 bases lay in between. The sample comprised peripheral blood. The source is a man aged 70 or older with COVID-19, enrolled during active disease. The rearrangement uses TRBV28 and TRBJ1-2; D is perhaps TRBD1 (5 bases). The CDR3 region has the DNA TGTGCCAGTCGGCCGCCGGGGGGCTATGGCTACACCTTC. It specifies CASRPPGGYGYTF.